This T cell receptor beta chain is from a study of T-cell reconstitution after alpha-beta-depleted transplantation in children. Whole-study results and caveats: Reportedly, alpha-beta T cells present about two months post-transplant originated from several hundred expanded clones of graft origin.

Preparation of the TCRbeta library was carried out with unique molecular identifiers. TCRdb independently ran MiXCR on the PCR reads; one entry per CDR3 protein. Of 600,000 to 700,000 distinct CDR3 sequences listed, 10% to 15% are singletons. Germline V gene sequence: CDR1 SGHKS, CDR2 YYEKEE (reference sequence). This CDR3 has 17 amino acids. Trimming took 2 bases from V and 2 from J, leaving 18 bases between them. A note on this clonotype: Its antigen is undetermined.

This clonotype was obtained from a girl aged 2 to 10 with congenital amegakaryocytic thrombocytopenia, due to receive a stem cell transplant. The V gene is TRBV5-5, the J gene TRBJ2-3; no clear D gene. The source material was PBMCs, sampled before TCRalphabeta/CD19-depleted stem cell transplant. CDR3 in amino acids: CASSLGTRMGNTDTQYF. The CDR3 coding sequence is TGTGCCAGCAGCTTAGGTACGCGGATGGGCAACACAGATACGCAGTATTTT.